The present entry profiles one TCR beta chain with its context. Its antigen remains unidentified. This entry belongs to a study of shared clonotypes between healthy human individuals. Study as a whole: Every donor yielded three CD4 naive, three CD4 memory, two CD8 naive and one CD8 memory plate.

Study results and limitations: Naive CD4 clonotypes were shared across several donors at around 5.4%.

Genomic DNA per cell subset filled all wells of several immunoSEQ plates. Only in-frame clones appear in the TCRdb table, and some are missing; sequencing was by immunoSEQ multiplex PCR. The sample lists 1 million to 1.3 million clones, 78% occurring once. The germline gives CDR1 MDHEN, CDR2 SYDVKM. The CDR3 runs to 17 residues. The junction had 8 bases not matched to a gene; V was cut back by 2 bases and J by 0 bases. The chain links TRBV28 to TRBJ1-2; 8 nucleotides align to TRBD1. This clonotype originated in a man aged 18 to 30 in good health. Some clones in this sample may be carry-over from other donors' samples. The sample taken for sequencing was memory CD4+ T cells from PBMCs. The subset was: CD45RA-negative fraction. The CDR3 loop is CASSLITGGLTNYGYTF. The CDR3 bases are TGTGCCAGCAGTTTAATAACAGGGGGGCTCACTAACTATGGCTACACCTTC.